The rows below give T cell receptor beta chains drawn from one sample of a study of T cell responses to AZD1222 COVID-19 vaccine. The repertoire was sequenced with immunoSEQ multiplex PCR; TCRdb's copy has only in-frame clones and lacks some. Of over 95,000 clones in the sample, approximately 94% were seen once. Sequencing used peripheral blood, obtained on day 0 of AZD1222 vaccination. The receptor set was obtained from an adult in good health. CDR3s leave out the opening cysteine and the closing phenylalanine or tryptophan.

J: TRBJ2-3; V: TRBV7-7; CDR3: ASSRTSGRADTQY
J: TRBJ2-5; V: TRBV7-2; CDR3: ASSLGLRETQY
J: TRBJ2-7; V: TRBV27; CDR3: ASSNAASDRVSYYEQY
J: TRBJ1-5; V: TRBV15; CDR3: ATSRDPGRNQPQH
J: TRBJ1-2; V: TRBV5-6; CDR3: ASSSSQAST
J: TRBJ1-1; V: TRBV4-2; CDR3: ASSQDVYPLNTEAF
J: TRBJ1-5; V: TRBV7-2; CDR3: ASSLYSGDQPQH
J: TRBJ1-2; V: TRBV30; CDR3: AWSGGGGTRGYT
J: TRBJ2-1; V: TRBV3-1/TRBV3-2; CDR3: ASSQDTRGRIGSEQF
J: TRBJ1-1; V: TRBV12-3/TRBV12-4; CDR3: ASSWGQNTEAF
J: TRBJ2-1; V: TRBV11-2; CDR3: ASSGSAYSYNEQF
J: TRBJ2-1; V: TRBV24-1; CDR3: ATSDGHEQF
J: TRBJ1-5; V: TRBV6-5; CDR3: ACAVRGNQPQH
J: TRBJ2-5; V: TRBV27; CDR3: ASRMTGRQETQY
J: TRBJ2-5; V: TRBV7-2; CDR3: ASSLGAGGYAGETQY
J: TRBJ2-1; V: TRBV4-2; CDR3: ASSQDWASPSYNEQF
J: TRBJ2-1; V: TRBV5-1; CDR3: ASSLTPDLTPYNEQF
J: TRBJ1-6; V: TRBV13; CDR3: ASSLRVPPLH
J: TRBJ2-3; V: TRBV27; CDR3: ASAGGPSDTQY
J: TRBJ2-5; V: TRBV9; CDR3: ASSVGGRFQETQY
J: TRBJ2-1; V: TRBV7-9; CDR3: ASSPPDVGYNEQF
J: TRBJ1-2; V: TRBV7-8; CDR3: ASSGMTGVSYGYT
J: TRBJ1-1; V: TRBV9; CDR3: ASSFGTEDTEAF
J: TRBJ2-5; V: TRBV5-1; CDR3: ASSGGTSGVETQY
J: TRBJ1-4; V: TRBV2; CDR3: ASTTGMDEKLF
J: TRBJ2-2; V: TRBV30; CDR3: AWGTSGGSNTGELF
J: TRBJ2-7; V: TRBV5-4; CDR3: ASSLAGGEQY
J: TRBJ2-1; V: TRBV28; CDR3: ASTSSQGVYNEQF
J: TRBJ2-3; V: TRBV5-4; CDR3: ASSWTGQTDTQY
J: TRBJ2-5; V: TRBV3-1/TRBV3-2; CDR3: ASSNRQGALQETQY
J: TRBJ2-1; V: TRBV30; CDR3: AWSPLSLVNEQF
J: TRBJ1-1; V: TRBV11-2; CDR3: ASSFRQGSTEAF
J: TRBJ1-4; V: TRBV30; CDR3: AWSAQSLYSSTNEKLF
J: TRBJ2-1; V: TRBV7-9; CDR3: ASSLGQRDYNEQF
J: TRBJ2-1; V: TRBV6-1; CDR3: ASSEATGYNEQF
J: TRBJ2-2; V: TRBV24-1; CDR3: ATSDLVSTNTGELF
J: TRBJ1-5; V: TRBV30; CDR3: AWTGGVGQPQH
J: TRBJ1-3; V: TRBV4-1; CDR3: ASSFRGFDSGNIIY
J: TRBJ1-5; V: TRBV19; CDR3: ASKEGRYSNQPQH
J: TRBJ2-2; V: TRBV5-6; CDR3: ASSLVGPAITGELF
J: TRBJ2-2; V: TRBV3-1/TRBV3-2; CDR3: ASSPIWGSGGSGELF
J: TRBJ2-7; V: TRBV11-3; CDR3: ASSLEDSVASYEQY
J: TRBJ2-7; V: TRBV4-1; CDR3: ASSQVDFTGSTYEQY
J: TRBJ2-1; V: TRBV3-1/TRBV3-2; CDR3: ASSLSDRIYNEQF
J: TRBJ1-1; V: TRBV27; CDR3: ASSHTGWTEAF
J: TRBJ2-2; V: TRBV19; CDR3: ASSTGLTSGELF
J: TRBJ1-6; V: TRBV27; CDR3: ASSWSSNSPLH
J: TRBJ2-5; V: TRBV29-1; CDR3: SASLGGRETQY
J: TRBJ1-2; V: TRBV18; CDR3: ASSPQESYGYT
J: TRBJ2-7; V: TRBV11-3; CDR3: ASSPAAGSYEQY
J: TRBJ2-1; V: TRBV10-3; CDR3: AIRAGGPGEQF
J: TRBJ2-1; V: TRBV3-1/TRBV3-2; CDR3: ASSHAPGGGSSYNEQF
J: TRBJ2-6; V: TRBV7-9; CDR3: ASSFAGANVLT
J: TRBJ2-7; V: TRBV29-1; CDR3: SVGLGEQY